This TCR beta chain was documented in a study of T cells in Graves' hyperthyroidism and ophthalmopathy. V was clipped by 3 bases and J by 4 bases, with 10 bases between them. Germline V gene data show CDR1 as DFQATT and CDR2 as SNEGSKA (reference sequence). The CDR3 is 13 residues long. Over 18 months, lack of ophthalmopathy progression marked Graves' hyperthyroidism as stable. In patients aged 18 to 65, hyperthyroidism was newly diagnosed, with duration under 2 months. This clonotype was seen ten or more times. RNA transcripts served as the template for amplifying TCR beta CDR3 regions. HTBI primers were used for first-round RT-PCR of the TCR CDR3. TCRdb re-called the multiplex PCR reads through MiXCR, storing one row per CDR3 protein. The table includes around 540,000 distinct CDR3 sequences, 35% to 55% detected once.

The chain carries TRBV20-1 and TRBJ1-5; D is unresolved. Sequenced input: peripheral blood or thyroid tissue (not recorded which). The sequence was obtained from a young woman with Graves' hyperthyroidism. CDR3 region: CSARGQLNQPQHF. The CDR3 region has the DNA TGCAGTGCTAGGGGCCAGCTAAATCAGCCCCAGCATTTT.